This entry is about one TCR beta chain. Its matching antigen is unknown. This record belongs to a study of blood T cells in healthy people across ages. Whole-study findings and limits: Roughly linear declines in TCR beta diversity per million T cells occurred with age. When one million T cells were used, diversity estimates were thought to be underestimates.

The CDR3 has 15 amino acids. CDR1 and CDR2 (germline): SGHKS, YYEKEE (reference sequence). The trim removed 6 bases at V and 8 bases at J, leaving 9 bases unmatched. Combining a sample-barcoded 5' primer with a J-beta primer mix, a second PCR ran for 7 to 11 cycles. TCRdb reprocessed the 5' RACE reads with MiXCR, giving one entry per CDR3 protein. The data hold about 1 million distinct CDR3 sequences, with more than 35% observed a single time. The clonotype originates from a woman between 55 and 75 years old in good health. The sequenced sample was blood. The chain is built from TRBV5-5 and TRBJ2-1, with TRBD2 matching over 12 bases. DNA of the CDR3: TGTGCCAGCATCAGACTAGCGGGAGCCCCCGATGAGCAGTTCTTC. Its translation is CASIRLAGAPDEQFF.